The source of this T cell receptor (beta chain) is a study of T cell changes during pregnancy in multiple sclerosis (dated by TCRdb to the late 2010s). For context, the study as a whole: The study examined how the T cell repertoire changed over the course of pregnancy in women with multiple sclerosis.

In the germline V gene (reference sequence), CDR1 corresponds to PRHDT and CDR2 to FYEKMQ. The junction shows trimming of 5 bases on V and 5 bases on J, and the gene matches do not reach 9 bases of it. The CDR3 has 14 amino acids, counting the end cysteine and phenylalanine. Of all the DNA, just the CDR3 is kept, 42 bases in frame from base 1. As to this clone: Its antigen is still unknown. No base quality values were provided; no much bigger clone lies one nucleotide off.

Library generation was performed with the immunoSEQ multiplex PCR assay. As stored in TCRdb, this immuneACCESS dataset retains in-frame rearrangements with V and J assigned. A fraction of the clones does not appear; measured against another copy, unresolved V genes explain less than half of the discrepancy, and the remainder lacks a known reason. Within this sample are 40,000 to 60,000 clones, with around 90% of them counted one time only. The leading ten clones occupy roughly a tenth of the sample. This sequence was found in a female donor with multiple sclerosis, enrolled in a pregnancy study. This material consisted of CD8+ T cells from peripheral blood mononuclear cells, taken after pregnancy. Recombination connected TRBV13 to TRBJ2-7, with 7 bases matching TRBD1. The nucleotide sequence is TGTGCCAGCAGCGTATACAGGGGATCCAACGAGCAGTACTTC. It translates as CASSVYRGSNEQYF.